The T cell receptor (beta chain) described here comes from a study of CD8 T cells in Susac syndrome. With 1 base removed from V and 5 bases from J, the gap between germline ends came to 11 bases. The CDR3 is 13 amino acids. Germline V lookup: CDR1 DFQATT, CDR2 SNEGSKA (reference sequence). Random hexamers primed reverse transcription of about 0.45 to 1 ug RNA. The immunoSEQ assay covered 54 Vbeta and 13 Jbeta segments for CDR3. One entry per CDR3 protein results from TCRdb running MiXCR on the immunoSEQ multiplex PCR reads. The sample holds around 150,000 distinct CDR3 sequences, about 93% seen once. CD8+ and CD4+ T cells circulating in blood were sequenced for TCR beta. Healthy donors, matched for age and sex, constituted the control group. The CD8+ and CD4+ T cells were negatively isolated, with the TEMRA cells enriched by FACS.

The sequence derives from a human donor in good health. V is TRBV20-1 and J is TRBJ1-1, with TRBD1 as a possible D gene (5 bases). Material for sequencing was CD4+ T cells from PBMCs. In DNA, the CDR3 is TGCAGTGCTAGAGGAGGGGCCCCGACTGAAGCTTTCTTT. Its protein product is CSARGGAPTEAFF.